Included here is one TCR beta chain sequence, with context. The target antigen is unknown. Every donor was a Caucasian adult from Nashville, Tennessee. Deep-level running was used for the assay. Libraries were prepared by immunoSEQ multiplex PCR; TCRdb keeps only in-frame clonotypes and omits some of them. The table shows roughly 2.5 million clones, with around 90% occurring only once. This record belongs to a study of shared clonotypes between healthy human individuals. Study-level information: Ranging from 18 to 49 in age, donors were two women and a few men. General observations from the study: With a handful of donors compared, 4.5% to 6.5% of naive CD4 clonotypes were shared.

CDR1 SGDLS and CDR2 YYNGEE come from the germline V gene. V lost 0 bases to trimming and J lost 4 bases; unmatched junction nucleotides: 4. The CDR3 extends over 16 amino acids. This TCR came from a man younger than 35 in good health. Source material: naive CD4+ T cells sorted from blood. Subset reported: CD45RA+ positively selected. This chain joins TRBV9 and TRBJ2-2, with 9 bases matching TRBD2. The CDR3 DNA follows: TGTGCCAGCAGCGTAGGAGATAGCGGGAGCACCGGGGAGCTGTTTTTT. This sequence encodes CASSVGDSGSTGELFF. The entire variable domain, with the rest obtained from reference TRBV9 and TRBJ2-2, is as follows: DSGVTQTPKHLITATGQRVTLRCSPRSGDLSVYWYQQSLDQGLQFLIQYYNGEERAKGNILERFSAQQFPDLHSELNLSSLELGDSALYFCASSVGDSGSTGELFFGEGSRLTVL.